Listed here are 24 T cell receptor beta chains from one sample, sequenced in a study of cytomegalovirus exposure and HLA in healthy donors. The PCR had 60 Vbeta and 13 Jbeta primers. TCRdb keeps only in-frame clones here, not all; method: immunoSEQ multiplex PCR. The data show 150,000 to 200,000 clones, around 76% seen once. Input material: PBMCs. The receptors shown here come from a woman aged 30 to 39 in good health and CMV-seropositive.

This chain uses TRBV6-1 with TRBJ1-2; D is possibly TRBD1 (5 bases). There are 13 residues in the CDR3. Germline loops: CDR1 MNHNS, CDR2 SASEGT. The germline V and J ends were trimmed by 4 bases and 4 bases, with 10 bases remaining between them. The CDR3 DNA follows: TGTGCCAGCAGTGCGGGTACAGGCTATGGCTACACCTTC. Protein product: CASSAGTGYGYTF.

This clone was detected only a few times. V gene TRBV19 combines with J gene TRBJ2-1; the match to TRBD2 covers 11 bases. Losses at the gene ends were 7 bases for V and 7 bases for J; bases not matched to a gene: 9. CDR1 is LNHDA, CDR2 SQIVND, per germline (reference sequence). The CDR3 runs 15 residues. The CDR3 bases are TGTGCCAGTAAACTGACTAGCGGGGCCTTAAATGAGCAGTTCTTC. This gives the protein CASKLTSGALNEQFF. The full variable domain, rest sourced from reference TRBV19 and TRBJ2-1, is DGGITQSPKYLFRKEGQNVTLSCEQNLNHDAMYWYRQDPGQGLRLIYYSQIVNDFQKGDIAEGYSVSREKKESFPLTVTSAQKNPTAFYLCASKLTSGALNEQFFGPGTRLTVL.

V is TRBV6-1 and J is TRBJ1-6; D not certain. V lost 2 bases and J 0 bases, leaving 8 bases between the germline ends. Germline CDR1 reads MNHNS; CDR2 reads SASEGT. The CDR3 runs to 16 residues. CDR3 residues: CASSEIVSSYNSPLHF. In DNA, the CDR3 is TGTGCCAGCAGTGAAATAGTTAGCTCCTATAATTCACCCCTCCACTTT.

The J gene is TRBJ2-7, the V gene TRBV7-6; D is perhaps TRBD1 (7 bases). The CDR3 is made up of 15 amino acids. The germline V gene encodes CDR1 SGHVS and CDR2 FNYEAQ. Trimming pared 0 bases from V and 4 bases from J, leaving 13 bases between. This CDR3 reads CASSLAEGAVYEQYF. CDR3 DNA sequence: TGTGCCAGCAGCTTAGCGGAGGGGGCCGTATACGAGCAGTACTTC.

The J gene is TRBJ2-4, the V gene TRBV2; weak D call: TRBD2 (6 bases). Trimming took 3 bases from V and 3 from J, leaving 12 bases between them. The CDR3 extends over 15 amino acids. The V gene's germline CDR1 is SNHLY and CDR2 FYNNEI. CDR3 residues: CASSEKGAGKNIQYF. In nucleotides, the CDR3 is TGTGCCAGCAGTGAGAAAGGAGCGGGCAAAAACATTCAGTACTTC.

This clone was counted a few times. The genes are TRBV5-4 and TRBJ2-3; no definite D call. The CDR3 sequence is 13 residues long. The germline V and J ends were trimmed by 1 base and 6 bases, with 9 bases remaining between them. CDR1 is SGHNT and CDR2 is YYREEE in the germline V gene (reference sequence). The DNA for the CDR3 is TGTGCCAGCAGCTTGCCCCTGGGCGATACGCAGTATTTT. This gives the protein CASSLPLGDTQYF.

V gene TRBV7-6 combines with J gene TRBJ2-4; D perhaps matches TRBD2 (6 bases). The CDR3 totals 15 residues. Per germline, CDR1 SGHVS and CDR2 FNYEAQ. Trimming removed 5 bases from V and 6 bases from J, with 17 bases in between. The CDR3 sequence: CASSPALLGRNIQYF. As DNA, the CDR3 is TGTGCCAGCAGCCCTGCGCTACTCGGGAGAAACATTCAGTACTTC.

The V gene is TRBV14, the J gene TRBJ2-1, with D possibly being TRBD2 (6 bases). From germline, CDR1 is SGHDN and CDR2 FVKESK. This CDR3 contains 15 residues. The V end was cut by 2 bases, the J end by 4 bases, with 12 bases between. The CDR3 spells CASSQPLREYNEQFF. CDR3 bases: TGTGCCAGCAGCCAACCGTTACGGGAGTACAATGAGCAGTTCTTC.

CDR3 in amino acids: CASSEDRGRPYEQYF. CDR3 in DNA: TGTGCCAGCAGTGAAGACCGAGGAAGGCCCTACGAGCAGTACTTC. The genes are TRBV2 and TRBJ2-7; D not certain. Germline V gives CDR1 SNHLY, CDR2 FYNNEI. V was clipped by 1 base and J by 2 bases, with 12 bases between them. This CDR3 region has 15 residues.

CDR3 in DNA: TGTGCCAGCAGCTTTGACAGGGGTGGCTACACCTTC. Its protein product is CASSFDRGGYTF. This rearrangement joins TRBV5-4 to TRBJ1-2, with 8 bases matching TRBD1. Germline V gene data show CDR1 as SGHNT and CDR2 as YYREEE (reference sequence). This CDR3 is 12 amino acids long. V shed 2 bases and J 7 bases; nucleotides not matched to a gene: 1.

Only a few counts were recorded for this clone. This chain links TRBV7-9 with TRBJ1-1; weak D call: TRBD1 (6 bases). This CDR3 region has 14 residues. V lost 5 bases and J lost 4, with 14 bases in between. CDR1 is SEHNR, CDR2 FQNEAQ, per germline (reference sequence). CDR3 sequence (DNA): TGTGCCAGCAGCCGTCTACAGGGTGGCACTGAAGCTTTCTTT. It encodes CASSRLQGGTEAFF. Variable domain in full (rest from reference TRBV7-9 and TRBJ1-1): DTGVSQNPRHKITKRGQNVTFRCDPISEHNRLYWYRQTLGQGPEFLTYFQNEAQLEKSRLLSDRFSAERPKGSFSTLEIQRTEQGDSAMYLCASSRLQGGTEAFFGQGTRLTVV.

The chain has TRBV7-2 and TRBJ1-5; TRBD1 agrees at 9 bases. The CDR3 loop spans 16 amino acids. The germline gives CDR1 SGHTA, CDR2 FQGNSA. The V gene end was trimmed by 2 bases and the J gene end by 3 bases; junction bases not matched to a gene: 5. The CDR3 region has the DNA TGTGCCAGCAGCTTACCCGGGACAGGGACCAATCAGCCCCAGCATTTT. Translated, it gives CASSLPGTGTNQPQHF.

This chain joins TRBV7-8 and TRBJ1-1, with 10 positions matching TRBD1. The length of the CDR3 is 15 residues. V shed 5 bases, J shed 3 bases, and the junction held 6 bases outside the gene matches. Germline assignment: CDR1 SGHVS and CDR2 FQNEAQ. The CDR3 region has the DNA TGTGCCAGCAGCCGAACGACAGGGGGCGACACTGAAGCTTTCTTT. As protein: CASSRTTGGDTEAFF.

V usage is TRBV9 and J usage is TRBJ1-3; D perhaps matches TRBD1 (5 bases). The CDR3 extends over 13 amino acids. The germline V and J ends were trimmed by 5 bases and 4 bases, with 10 bases remaining between them. Germline lookup yields CDR1 SGDLS and CDR2 YYNGEE. The CDR3 spells CASRGGDGNTIYF. CDR3 in DNA: TGTGCCAGCAGGGGAGGGGACGGAAACACCATATATTTT.

V gene TRBV9 combines with J gene TRBJ2-2; 10 positions match TRBD1. The CDR3 is 17 residues long. V dropped 2 bases and J dropped 5; count of bases not matched to a gene: 9. The germline V gene has CDR1 SGDLS and CDR2 YYNGEE. The chain's CDR3 is CASSVAGTGVWTGELFF. The CDR3 nucleotides are TGTGCCAGCAGCGTCGCCGGGACAGGGGTTTGGACCGGGGAGCTGTTTTTT.

This clone was detected a few times. The chain joins TRBV28 to TRBJ1-3; a possible D gene is TRBD1 (5 bases). The CDR3 has 15 amino acids. Germline values: CDR1 MDHEN, CDR2 SYDVKM. The V and J ends lost 3 bases and 3 bases respectively, with 12 bases between them. CDR3 in DNA: TGTGCCAGCAGTTTCTCCGGACACATTGGAAACACCATATATTTT. Residues: CASSFSGHIGNTIYF.

A few counts support this clone. The chain has TRBV28 and TRBJ2-1; D remains unclear. There are 12 residues in the CDR3. CDR1 MDHEN and CDR2 SYDVKM come from the germline V gene. V lost 4 bases and J lost 5, with 6 bases in between. The CDR3 sequence is CASSYRDNEQFF. The CDR3 DNA follows: TGTGCCAGCAGTTACCGGGACAATGAGCAGTTCTTC.

This sequence joins TRBV27 and TRBJ1-6; D gene ambiguous. V was shortened by 6 bases and J by 0 bases, with 3 bases between the two germline ends. The CDR3 is made up of 13 amino acids. Per germline, CDR1 MNHEY and CDR2 SMNVEV (reference sequence). This chain's CDR3 is CASRASYNSPLHF. The CDR3 coding sequence is TGTGCCAGCAGGGCCTCCTATAATTCACCCCTCCACTTT.

This rearrangement joins TRBV6-6 to TRBJ2-1; 7 bases fit TRBD2. Germline loops: CDR1 MNHNY, CDR2 SVGAGI (reference sequence). V lost 5 bases and J lost 1; bases outside the gene matches: 8. The CDR3 has 16 amino acids. CDR3: CASSTSHGGSYNEQFF. The CDR3 bases are TGTGCCAGCAGTACGAGCCACGGGGGGTCCTACAATGAGCAGTTCTTC.

The chain is built from TRBV7-2 and TRBJ2-1; the match to TRBD1 covers 7 bases. This CDR3 is 16 amino acids long. The V gene end was trimmed by 2 bases and the J gene end by 4 bases; junction bases not matched to a gene: 8. Germline lookup yields CDR1 SGHTA and CDR2 FQGNSA. CDR3 amino acids: CASSLTGTVGYNEQFF. The CDR3 DNA is TGTGCCAGCAGCTTAACCGGGACAGTCGGATACAATGAGCAGTTCTTC.

CDR3 loop: CASSSGTVYSNQPQHF. CDR3 sequence (DNA): TGTGCCAGCAGTTCTGGGACAGTCTATAGCAATCAGCCCCAGCATTTT. The rearrangement uses TRBV6-6 and TRBJ1-5, with 7 bases fitting TRBD1. Trimming removed 4 bases from V and 0 bases from J; junction bases left unmatched: 6. CDR1 and CDR2 from the germline V gene are MNHNY and SVGAGI (reference sequence). The CDR3 is made up of 16 amino acids.

This clone is a singleton in its sample. The gene calls are TRBV4-2 and TRBJ2-7, with 9 bases matching TRBD1. Trimming removed 4 bases from V and 2 bases from J; junction bases left unmatched: 9. This CDR3 has 16 amino acids. The germline gives CDR1 LGHNA, CDR2 YNFKEQ. DNA of the CDR3: TGTGCCAGCAGCCGCGGTGAAGGGACAGGGCCCTACGAGCAGTACTTC. It encodes CASSRGEGTGPYEQYF.

This chain uses TRBV10-3 with TRBJ2-2; TRBD2 agrees at 7 bases. Germline loops: CDR1 ENHRY, CDR2 SYGVKD. Trimming took 4 bases from V and 1 from J; bases not matched to a gene: 3. CDR3 length equals 15 residues. CDR3: CAISVSGVNTGELFF. The CDR3 bases are TGTGCCATCAGTGTAAGCGGGGTGAACACCGGGGAGCTGTTTTTT.

This clone has just one count. The junction shows a germline mismatch at one end, possibly a read error. This chain links TRBV2 with TRBJ2-2; TRBD1 aligns across 7 bases. The CDR3 extends over 15 amino acids. Germline V lookup: CDR1 SNHLY, CDR2 FYNNEI. CDR3 loop: CASSEDRVGTGELFF. The CDR3 DNA reads as TGTGCCAGCAGCGAAGACAGGGTTGGCACCGGGGAGCTGTTTTTT.